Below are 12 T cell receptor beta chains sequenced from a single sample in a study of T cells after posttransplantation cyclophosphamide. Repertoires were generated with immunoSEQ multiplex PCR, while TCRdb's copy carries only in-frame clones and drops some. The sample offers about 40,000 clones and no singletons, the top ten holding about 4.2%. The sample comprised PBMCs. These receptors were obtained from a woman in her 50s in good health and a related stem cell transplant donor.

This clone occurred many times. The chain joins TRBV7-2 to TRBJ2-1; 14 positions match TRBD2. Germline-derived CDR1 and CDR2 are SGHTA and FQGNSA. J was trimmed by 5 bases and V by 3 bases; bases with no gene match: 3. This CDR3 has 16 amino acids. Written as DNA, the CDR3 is TGTGCCAGCAGCTTTCGGACTAGCGGGGGGCACAATGAGCAGTTCTTC. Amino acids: CASSFRTSGGHNEQFF.

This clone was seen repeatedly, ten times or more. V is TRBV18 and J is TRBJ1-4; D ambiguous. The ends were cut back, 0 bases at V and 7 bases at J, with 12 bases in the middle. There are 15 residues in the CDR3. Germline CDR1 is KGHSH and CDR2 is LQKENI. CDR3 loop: CASSPPGPRGEKLFF. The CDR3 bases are TGTGCCAGCTCACCACCCGGGCCACGGGGTGAAAAACTGTTTTTT.

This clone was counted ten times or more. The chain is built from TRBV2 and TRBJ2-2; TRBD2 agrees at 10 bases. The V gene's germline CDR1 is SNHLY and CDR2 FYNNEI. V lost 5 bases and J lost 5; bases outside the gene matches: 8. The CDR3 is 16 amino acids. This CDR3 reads CASSSSSGGVTGELFF. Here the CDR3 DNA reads TGTGCCAGCAGTTCTTCTAGCGGGGGAGTTACCGGGGAGCTGTTTTTT.

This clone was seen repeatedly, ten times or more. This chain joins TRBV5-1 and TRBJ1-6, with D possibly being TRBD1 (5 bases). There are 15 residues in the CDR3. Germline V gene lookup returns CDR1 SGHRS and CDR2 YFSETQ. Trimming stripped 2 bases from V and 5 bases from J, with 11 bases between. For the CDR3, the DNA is TGCGCCAGCAGCTTAGGAGGGGTAAATAATTCACCCCTCCACTTT. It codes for CASSLGGVNNSPLHF.

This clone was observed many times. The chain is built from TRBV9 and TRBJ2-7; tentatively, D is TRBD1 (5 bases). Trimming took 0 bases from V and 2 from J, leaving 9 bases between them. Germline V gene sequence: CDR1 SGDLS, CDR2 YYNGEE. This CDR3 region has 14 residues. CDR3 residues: CASSVEGYPYEQYF. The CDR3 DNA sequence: TGTGCCAGCAGCGTAGAGGGGTATCCCTACGAGCAGTACTTC.

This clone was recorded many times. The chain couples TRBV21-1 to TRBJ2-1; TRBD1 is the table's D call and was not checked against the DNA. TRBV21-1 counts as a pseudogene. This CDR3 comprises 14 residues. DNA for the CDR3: TGTGCCAGCAGCAGGGACAGGGGGAACAATGAGCAGTTCTTC. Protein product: CASSRDRGNNEQFF.

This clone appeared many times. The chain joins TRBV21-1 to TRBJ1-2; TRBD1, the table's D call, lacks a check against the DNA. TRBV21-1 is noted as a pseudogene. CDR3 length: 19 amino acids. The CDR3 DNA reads TGTGCCAGCAGCCCTGATCAAACTAGGACAGGGGGTAGCAGGGAGGGCTACACCTTC. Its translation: CASSPDQTRTGGSREGYTF.

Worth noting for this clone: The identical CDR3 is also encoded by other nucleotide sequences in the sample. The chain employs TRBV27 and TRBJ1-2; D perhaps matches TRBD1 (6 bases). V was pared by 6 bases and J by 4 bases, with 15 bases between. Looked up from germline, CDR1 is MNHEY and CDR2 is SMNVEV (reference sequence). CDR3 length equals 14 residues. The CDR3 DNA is TGTGCCAGCAGCTCCAGGGGCCCCCTCTATGGCTACACCTTC. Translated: CASSSRGPLYGYTF.

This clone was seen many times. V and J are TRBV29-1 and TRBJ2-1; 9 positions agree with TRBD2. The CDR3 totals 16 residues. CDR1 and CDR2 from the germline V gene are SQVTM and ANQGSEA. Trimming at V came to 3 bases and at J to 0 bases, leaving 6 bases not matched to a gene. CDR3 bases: TGCAGCGTTGAGACGGGGCGGGGGGGCTCCTACAATGAGCAGTTCTTC. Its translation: CSVETGRGGSYNEQFF.

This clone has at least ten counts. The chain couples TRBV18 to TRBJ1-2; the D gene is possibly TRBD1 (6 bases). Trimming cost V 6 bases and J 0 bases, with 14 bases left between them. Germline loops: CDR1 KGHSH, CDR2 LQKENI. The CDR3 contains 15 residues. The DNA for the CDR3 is TGTGCCAGCTCCGGGGACATTTTGGCTAACTATGGCTACACCTTC. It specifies CASSGDILANYGYTF. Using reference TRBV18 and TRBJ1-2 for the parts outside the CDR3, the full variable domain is NAGVMQNPRHLVRRRGQEARLRCSPMKGHSHVYWYRQLPEEGLKFMVYLQKENIIDESGMPKERFSAEFPKEGPSILRIQQVVRGDSAAYFCASSGDILANYGYTFGSGTRLTVV.

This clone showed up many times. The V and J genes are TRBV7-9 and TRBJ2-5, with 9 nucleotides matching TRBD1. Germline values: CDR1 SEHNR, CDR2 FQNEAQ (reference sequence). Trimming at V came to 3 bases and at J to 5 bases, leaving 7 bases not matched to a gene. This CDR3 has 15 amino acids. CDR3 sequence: CASSLGTGRAETQYF. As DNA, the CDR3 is TGTGCCAGCAGCTTGGGGACAGGGCGGGCCGAGACCCAGTACTTC.

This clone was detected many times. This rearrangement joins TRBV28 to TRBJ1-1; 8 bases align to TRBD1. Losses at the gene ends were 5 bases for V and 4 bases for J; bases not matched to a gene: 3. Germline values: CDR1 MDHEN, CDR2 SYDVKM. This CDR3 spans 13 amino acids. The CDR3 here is CASSVTGATEAFF. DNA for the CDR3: TGTGCCAGCAGTGTGACAGGGGCCACTGAAGCTTTCTTT.